This TCR beta chain was sequenced for a study of blood T cells in healthy people across ages. From germline, CDR1 is SNHLY and CDR2 FYNNEI. The CDR3 sequence is 17 residues long. Trimming took 4 bases from V and 6 from J; bases not matched to a gene: 12. A second PCR, run for about 7 to 12 cycles, used a sample-barcoded 5' primer plus a J-beta primer mix. Each cDNA molecule received a tag from a template-switch adaptor that had 12 random nucleotides. TCRdb re-derived calls from the 5' RACE reads in MiXCR, one entry per CDR3 protein. The sample yields 700,000 to 800,000 distinct CDR3 sequences, approximately 39% seen once. Total RNA, at least 6 micrograms per sample, was extracted from PBMCs.

The chain employs TRBV2 and TRBJ2-1; 10 positions agree with TRBD2. Specimen: blood. The origin of this receptor is a woman aged 55-70 years in good health. The CDR3 DNA sequence: TGTGCCAGCAGTGTGAGCGGGAGGGTCGTAAGGATCAATGAGCAGTTCTTC. This codes for CASSVSGRVVRINEQFF. Full variable domain (missing parts from reference TRBV2 and TRBJ2-1): EPEVTQTPSHQVTQMGQEVILRCVPISNHLYFYWYRQILGQKVEFLVSFYNNEISEKSEIFDDQFSVERPDGSNFTLKIRSTKLEDSAMYFCASSVSGRVVRINEQFFGPGTRLTVL.